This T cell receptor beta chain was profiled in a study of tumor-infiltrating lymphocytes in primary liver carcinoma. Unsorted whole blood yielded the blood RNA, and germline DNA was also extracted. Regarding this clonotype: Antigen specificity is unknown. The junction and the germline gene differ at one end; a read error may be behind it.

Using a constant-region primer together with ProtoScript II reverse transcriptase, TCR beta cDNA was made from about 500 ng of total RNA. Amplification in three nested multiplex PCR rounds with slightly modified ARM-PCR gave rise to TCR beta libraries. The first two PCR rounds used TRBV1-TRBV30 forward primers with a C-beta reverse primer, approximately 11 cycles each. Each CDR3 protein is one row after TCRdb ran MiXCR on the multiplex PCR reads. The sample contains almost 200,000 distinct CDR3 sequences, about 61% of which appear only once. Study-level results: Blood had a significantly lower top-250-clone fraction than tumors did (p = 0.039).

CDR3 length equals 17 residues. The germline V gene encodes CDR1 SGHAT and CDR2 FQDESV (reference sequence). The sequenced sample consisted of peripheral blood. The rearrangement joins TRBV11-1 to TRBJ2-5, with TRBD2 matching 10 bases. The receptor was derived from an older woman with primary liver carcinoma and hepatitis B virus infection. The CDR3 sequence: CASNLVGLADRQETQYF. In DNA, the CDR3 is TGTGCCAGCAACTTAGTAGGACTAGCGGACCGCCAAGAGACCCAGTACTTC.